The 9 T cell receptor beta chains reported below all come from one sample, sequenced in a study of T cell responses to AZD1222 COVID-19 vaccine. The protocol was immunoSEQ multiplex PCR, while the TCRdb copy is restricted to in-frame clones and leaves out a portion. The table includes approximately 70,000 clones, 88% detected once. The starting material was peripheral blood, obtained 28 days after the second dose of the MenACWY control vaccine. These receptors all come from an adult who received the MenACWY meningococcal vaccine as a control.

This clone was seen a handful of times. The V gene is TRBV2, the J gene TRBJ1-1; D gene unclear. The CDR3 is 14 residues long. V dropped 7 bases and J dropped 4 bases, with 16 bases sitting between them. The germline V gene encodes CDR1 SNHLY and CDR2 FYNNEI. CDR3 protein: CASTRWEGTTEAFF. CDR3 sequence (DNA): TGTGCCAGCACCCGATGGGAGGGAACCACTGAAGCTTTCTTT.

CDR3 loop: CASSRDNYGYTF. DNA of the CDR3: TGTGCCAGCAGCCGAGACAACTATGGCTACACCTTC. The chain has TRBV11-2 and TRBJ1-2; D remains ambiguous. Germline assignment: CDR1 SGHAT and CDR2 FQNNGV. V lost 5 bases, J lost 2 bases, and 6 bases lay in between. The CDR3 totals 12 residues.

The chain links TRBV6-2 or TRBV6-3 to TRBJ1-1, with 9 bases fitting TRBD1. In germline, CDR1 is MNHEY, CDR2 SVGEGT. The J segment lost 9 bases and the V segment lost 5 bases, leaving 7 bases of the junction unmatched. The CDR3 covers 13 residues. The CDR3 sequence is CASSEDRGNQAFF. In DNA form, the CDR3 reads TGTGCCAGCAGTGAGGACAGGGGAAATCAAGCTTTCTTT.

The chain carries TRBV9 and TRBJ1-1; the D gene is possibly TRBD1 (6 bases). This CDR3 is built from 16 residues. Looked up from germline, CDR1 is SGDLS and CDR2 is YYNGEE. With 3 bases removed from V and 1 base from J, the gap between germline ends came to 16 bases. The CDR3 spells CASSGSTGTKNTEAFF. DNA for the CDR3: TGTGCCAGCAGCGGATCGACCGGGACAAAGAACACTGAAGCTTTCTTT.

The chain carries TRBV28 and TRBJ1-1, with 7 bases identical to TRBD1. There are 14 residues in the CDR3. V shed 7 bases and J 8 bases; nucleotides not matched to a gene: 13. From germline, CDR1 is MDHEN and CDR2 SYDVKM. CDR3 protein: CASILSTGAPEAFF. In DNA form, the CDR3 reads TGTGCCAGCATCTTGTCCACAGGGGCCCCGGAAGCTTTCTTT.

The V call is TRBV18, the J call TRBJ2-1; TRBD1 aligns across 7 bases. The V segment lost 1 base and the J segment 4 bases; nucleotides outside the gene matches: 7. This CDR3 has 16 amino acids. CDR1 KGHSH and CDR2 LQKENI come from the germline V gene. The CDR3 bases are TGTGCCAGCTCACCACAGGACAGGTACGGATACAATGAGCAGTTCTTC. Translation: CASSPQDRYGYNEQFF.

This rearrangement joins TRBV7-2 to TRBJ2-1; no reliable D call. The V end was cut by 2 bases, the J end by 6 bases, with 8 bases between. CDR3 length: 13 residues. Per germline, CDR1 SGHTA and CDR2 FQGNSA. CDR3 residues: CASSLPVPNEQFF. The CDR3, as DNA: TGTGCCAGCAGCTTACCGGTACCCAATGAGCAGTTCTTC.

This chain joins TRBV6-2 or TRBV6-3 and TRBJ2-6; D gene uncertain. With 0 bases removed from V and 0 bases from J, the gap between germline ends came to 6 bases. The CDR3 contains 16 residues. Germline loops: CDR1 MNHEY, CDR2 SVGEGT. CDR3 residues: CASSYSGDSGANVLTF. CDR3 DNA sequence: TGTGCCAGCAGTTACTCGGGTGACTCTGGGGCCAACGTCCTGACTTTC.

The V call is TRBV12-3 or TRBV12-4, the J call TRBJ2-1, with TRBD2 matching over 10 bases. CDR3 size: 13 residues. Germline trimming cut 2 bases from V and 14 bases from J; bases unmatched to any gene: 6. CDR3 DNA: TGTGCCAGCAGTTTAAAAGCGGGGGGGCTTGAGTTCTTC. This gives the protein CASSLKAGGLEFF.